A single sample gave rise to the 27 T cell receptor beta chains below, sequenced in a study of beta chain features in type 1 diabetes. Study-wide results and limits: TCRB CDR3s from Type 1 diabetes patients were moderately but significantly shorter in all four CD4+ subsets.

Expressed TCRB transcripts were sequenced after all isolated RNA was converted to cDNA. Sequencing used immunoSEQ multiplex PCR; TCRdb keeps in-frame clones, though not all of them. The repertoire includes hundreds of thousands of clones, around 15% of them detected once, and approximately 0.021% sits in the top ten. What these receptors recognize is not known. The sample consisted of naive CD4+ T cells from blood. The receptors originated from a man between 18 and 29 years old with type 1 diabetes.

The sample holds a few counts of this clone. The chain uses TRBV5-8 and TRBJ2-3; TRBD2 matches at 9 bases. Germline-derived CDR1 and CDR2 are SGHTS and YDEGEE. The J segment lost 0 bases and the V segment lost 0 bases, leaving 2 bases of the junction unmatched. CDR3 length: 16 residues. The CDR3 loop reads CASSLGLAESTDTQYF. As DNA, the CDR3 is TGTGCCAGCAGCTTGGGACTAGCGGAAAGCACAGATACGCAGTATTTT. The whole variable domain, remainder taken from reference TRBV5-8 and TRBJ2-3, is EAGVTQSPTHLIKTRGQQATLRCSPISGHTSVYWYQQALGLGLQFLLWYDEGEERNRGNFPPRFSGRQFPNYSSELNVNALELEDSALYLCASSLGLAESTDTQYFGPGTRLTVL.

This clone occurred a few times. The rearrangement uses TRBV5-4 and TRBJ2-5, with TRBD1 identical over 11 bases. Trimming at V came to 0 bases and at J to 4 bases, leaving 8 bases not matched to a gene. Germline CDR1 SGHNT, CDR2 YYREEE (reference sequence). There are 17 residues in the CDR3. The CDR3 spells CASSLAGQGGFGETQYF. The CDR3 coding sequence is TGTGCCAGCAGCTTGGCGGGACAGGGGGGGTTCGGAGAGACCCAGTACTTC.

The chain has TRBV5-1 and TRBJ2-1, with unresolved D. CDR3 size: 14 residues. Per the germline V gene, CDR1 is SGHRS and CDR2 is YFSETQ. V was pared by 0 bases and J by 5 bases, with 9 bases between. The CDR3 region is CASSLGPGNNEQFF. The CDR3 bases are TGCGCCAGCAGCTTGGGACCAGGTAACAATGAGCAGTTCTTC.

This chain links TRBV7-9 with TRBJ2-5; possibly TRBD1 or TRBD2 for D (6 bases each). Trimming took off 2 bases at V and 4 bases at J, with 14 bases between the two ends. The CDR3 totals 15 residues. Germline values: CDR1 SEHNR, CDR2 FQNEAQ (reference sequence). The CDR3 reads CASSLPYGGSETQYF. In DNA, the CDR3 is TGTGCCAGCAGCTTACCCTACGGGGGCTCAGAGACCCAGTACTTC.

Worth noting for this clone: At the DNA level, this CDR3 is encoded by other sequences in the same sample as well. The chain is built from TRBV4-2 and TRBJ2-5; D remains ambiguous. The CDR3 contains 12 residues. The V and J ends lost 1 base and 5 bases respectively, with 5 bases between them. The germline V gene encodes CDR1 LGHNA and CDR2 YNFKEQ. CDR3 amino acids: CASSQVRETQYF. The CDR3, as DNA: TGTGCCAGCAGCCAAGTAAGGGAGACCCAGTACTTC.

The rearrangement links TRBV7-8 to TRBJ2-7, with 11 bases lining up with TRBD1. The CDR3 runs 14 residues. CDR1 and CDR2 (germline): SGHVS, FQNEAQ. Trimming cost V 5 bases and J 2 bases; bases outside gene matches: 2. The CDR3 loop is CASSQGQGAYEQYF. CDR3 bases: TGTGCCAGCAGCCAGGGACAGGGGGCCTACGAGCAGTACTTC.

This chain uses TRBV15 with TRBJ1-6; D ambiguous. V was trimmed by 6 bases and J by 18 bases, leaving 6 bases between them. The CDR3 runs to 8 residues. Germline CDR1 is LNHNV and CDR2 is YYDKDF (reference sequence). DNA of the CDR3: TGTGCCACCAGGGGAGGCCACTTT. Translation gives CATRGGHF.

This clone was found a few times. The CDR3 DNA is TGTGCCAGCAGTTACTCTGCAGGGAACGAGCAGTACTTC. It encodes CASSYSAGNEQYF. This sequence joins TRBV6-6 and TRBJ2-7, with D possibly TRBD1 on 5 matching bases. The CDR3 runs to 13 residues. The ends were cut back, 0 bases at V and 5 bases at J, with 8 bases in the middle. Germline V gives CDR1 MNHNY, CDR2 SVGAGI (reference sequence).

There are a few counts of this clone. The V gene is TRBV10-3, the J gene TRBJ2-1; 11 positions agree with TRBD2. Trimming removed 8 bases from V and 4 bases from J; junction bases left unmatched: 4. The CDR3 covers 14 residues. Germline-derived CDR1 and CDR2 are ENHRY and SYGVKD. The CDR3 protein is CAIAGTSGYNEQFF. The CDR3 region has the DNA TGTGCCATCGCCGGGACTAGCGGATACAATGAGCAGTTCTTC.

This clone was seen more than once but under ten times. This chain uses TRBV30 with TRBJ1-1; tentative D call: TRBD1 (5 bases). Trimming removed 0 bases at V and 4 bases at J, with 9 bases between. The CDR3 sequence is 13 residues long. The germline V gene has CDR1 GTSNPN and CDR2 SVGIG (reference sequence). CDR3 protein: CAWSVSGVTEAFF. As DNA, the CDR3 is TGTGCCTGGAGTGTATCGGGGGTCACTGAAGCTTTCTTT.

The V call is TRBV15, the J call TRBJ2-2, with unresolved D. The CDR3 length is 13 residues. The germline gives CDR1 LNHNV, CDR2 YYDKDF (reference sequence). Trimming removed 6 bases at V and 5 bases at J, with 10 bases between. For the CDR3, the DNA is TGTGCCACCAGGGTTGATCAGACCGGGGAGCTGTTTTTT. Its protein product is CATRVDQTGELFF.

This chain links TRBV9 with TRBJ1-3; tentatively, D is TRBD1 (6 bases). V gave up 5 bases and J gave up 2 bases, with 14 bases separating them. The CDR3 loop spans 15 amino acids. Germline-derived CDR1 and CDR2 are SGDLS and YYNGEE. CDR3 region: CASSSYNRAGNTIYF. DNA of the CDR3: TGTGCCAGCAGTTCCTACAACAGGGCTGGAAACACCATATATTTT.

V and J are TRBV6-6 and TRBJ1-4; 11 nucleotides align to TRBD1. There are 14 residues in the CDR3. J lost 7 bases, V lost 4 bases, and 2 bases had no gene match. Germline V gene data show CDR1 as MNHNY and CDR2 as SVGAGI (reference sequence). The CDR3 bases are TGTGCCAGCAGTTGGGGGACAGGGGGTGAAAAACTGTTTTTT. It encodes CASSWGTGGEKLFF.

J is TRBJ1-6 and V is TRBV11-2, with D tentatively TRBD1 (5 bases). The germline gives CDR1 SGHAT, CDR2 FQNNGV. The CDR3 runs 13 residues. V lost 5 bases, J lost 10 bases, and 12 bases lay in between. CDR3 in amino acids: CASSPDRSSPLHF. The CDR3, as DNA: TGTGCCAGCAGCCCCGACAGATCCTCACCCCTCCACTTT.

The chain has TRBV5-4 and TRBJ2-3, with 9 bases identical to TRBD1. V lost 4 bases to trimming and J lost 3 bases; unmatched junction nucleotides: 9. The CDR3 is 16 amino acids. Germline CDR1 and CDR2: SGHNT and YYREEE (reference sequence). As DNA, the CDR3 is TGTGCCAGCAGCGTCGGGACAGGGCAGCAGACAGATACGCAGTATTTT. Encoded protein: CASSVGTGQQTDTQYF.

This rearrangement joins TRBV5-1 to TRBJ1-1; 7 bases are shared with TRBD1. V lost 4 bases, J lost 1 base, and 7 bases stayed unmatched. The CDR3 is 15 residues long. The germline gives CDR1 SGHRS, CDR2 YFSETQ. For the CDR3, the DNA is TGCGCCAGCAGCCCACGCCGGGACAGGAACACTGAAGCTTTCTTT. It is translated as CASSPRRDRNTEAFF.

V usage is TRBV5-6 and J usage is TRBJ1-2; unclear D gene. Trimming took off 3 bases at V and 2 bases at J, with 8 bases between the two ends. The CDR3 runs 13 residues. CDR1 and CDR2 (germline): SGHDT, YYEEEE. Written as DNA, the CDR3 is TGTGCCAGCAGCTGGACTGGAAACTATGGCTACACCTTC. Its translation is CASSWTGNYGYTF.

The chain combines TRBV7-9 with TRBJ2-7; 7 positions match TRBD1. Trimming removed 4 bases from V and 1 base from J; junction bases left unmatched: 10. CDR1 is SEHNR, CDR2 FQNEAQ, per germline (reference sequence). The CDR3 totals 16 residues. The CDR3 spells CASSSIGTATSYEQYF. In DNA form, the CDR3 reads TGTGCCAGCAGCTCCATAGGGACAGCTACTTCCTACGAGCAGTACTTC. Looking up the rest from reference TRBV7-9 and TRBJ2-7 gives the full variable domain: DTGVSQNPRHKITKRGQNVTFRCDPISEHNRLYWYRQTLGQGPEFLTYFQNEAQLEKSRLLSDRFSAERPKGSFSTLEIQRTEQGDSAMYLCASSSIGTATSYEQYFGPGTRLTVT.

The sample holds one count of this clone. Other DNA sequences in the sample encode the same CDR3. CDR3 protein: CASTIRANTEAFF. The CDR3 DNA sequence: TGTGCCAGCACTATAAGGGCGAACACTGAAGCTTTCTTT. The chain employs TRBV7-2 and TRBJ1-1; no reliable D call. V was pared by 7 bases and J by 1 base, with 10 bases between. The CDR3 totals 13 residues. The germline V gene has CDR1 SGHTA and CDR2 FQGNSA.

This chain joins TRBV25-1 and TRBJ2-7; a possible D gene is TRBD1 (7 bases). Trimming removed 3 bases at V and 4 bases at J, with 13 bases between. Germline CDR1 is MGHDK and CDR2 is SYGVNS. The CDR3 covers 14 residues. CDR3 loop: CASSDRGAYYEQYF. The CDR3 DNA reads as TGTGCCAGCAGTGACAGGGGGGCCTATTACGAGCAGTACTTC.

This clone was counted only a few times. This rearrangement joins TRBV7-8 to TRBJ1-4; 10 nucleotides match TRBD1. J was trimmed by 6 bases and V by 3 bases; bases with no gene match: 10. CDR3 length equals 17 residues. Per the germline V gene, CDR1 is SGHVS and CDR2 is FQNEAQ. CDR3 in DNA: TGTGCCAGCAGCTTTCCCGAGACGGGACAGGGGTATGAAAAACTGTTTTTT. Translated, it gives CASSFPETGQGYEKLFF.

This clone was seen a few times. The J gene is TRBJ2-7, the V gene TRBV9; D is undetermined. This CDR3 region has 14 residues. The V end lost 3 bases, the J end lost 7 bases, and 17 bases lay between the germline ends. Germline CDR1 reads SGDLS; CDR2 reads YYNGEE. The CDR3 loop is CASSASSTVGEQYF. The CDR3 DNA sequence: TGTGCCAGCAGCGCGAGCTCCACGGTGGGGGAGCAGTACTTC. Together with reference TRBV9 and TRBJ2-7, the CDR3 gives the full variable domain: DSGVTQTPKHLITATGQRVTLRCSPRSGDLSVYWYQQSLDQGLQFLIQYYNGEERAKGNILERFSAQQFPDLHSELNLSSLELGDSALYFCASSASSTVGEQYFGPGTRLTVT.

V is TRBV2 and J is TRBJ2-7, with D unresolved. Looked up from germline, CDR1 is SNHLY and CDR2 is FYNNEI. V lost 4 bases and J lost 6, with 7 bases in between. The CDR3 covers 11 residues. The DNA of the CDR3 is TGTGCCAGCAGTGCGGATTTCGAGCAGTACTTC. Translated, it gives CASSADFEQYF.

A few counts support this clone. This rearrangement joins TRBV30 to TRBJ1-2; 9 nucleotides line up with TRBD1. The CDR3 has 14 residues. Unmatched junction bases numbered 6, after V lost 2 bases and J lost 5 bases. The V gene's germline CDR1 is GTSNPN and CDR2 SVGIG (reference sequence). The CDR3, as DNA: TGTGCCTGGAGTCCTGGACAGGGGCGTTATGGCTACACCTTC. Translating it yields CAWSPGQGRYGYTF. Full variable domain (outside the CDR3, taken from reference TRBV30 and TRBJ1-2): SQTIHQWPATLVQPVGSPLSLECTVEGTSNPNLYWYRQAAGRGLQLLFYSVGIGQISSEVPQNLSASRPQDRQFILSSKKLLLSDSGFYLCAWSPGQGRYGYTFGSGTRLTVV.

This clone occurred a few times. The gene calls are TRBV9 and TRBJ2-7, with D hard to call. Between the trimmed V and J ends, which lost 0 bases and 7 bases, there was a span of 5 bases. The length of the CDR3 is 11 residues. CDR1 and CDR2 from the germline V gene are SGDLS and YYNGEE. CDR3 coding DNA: TGTGCCAGCAGCGTAGGTGCGGAGCAGTACTTC. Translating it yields CASSVGAEQYF.

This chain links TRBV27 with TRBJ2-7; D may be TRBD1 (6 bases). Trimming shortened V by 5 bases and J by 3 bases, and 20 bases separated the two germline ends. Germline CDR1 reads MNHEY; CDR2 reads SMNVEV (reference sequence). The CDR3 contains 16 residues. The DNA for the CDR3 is TGTGCCAGCAGTCCCCGACCTCAGGGGATAGTCTACGAGCAGTACTTC. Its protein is CASSPRPQGIVYEQYF.

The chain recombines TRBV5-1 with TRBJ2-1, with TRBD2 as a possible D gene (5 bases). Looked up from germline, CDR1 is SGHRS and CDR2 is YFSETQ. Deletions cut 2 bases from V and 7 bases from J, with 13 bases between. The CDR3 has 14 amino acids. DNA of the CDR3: TGCGCCAGCAGCTTAGGACCCGGGGTTAATGAGCAGTTCTTC. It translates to CASSLGPGVNEQFF.